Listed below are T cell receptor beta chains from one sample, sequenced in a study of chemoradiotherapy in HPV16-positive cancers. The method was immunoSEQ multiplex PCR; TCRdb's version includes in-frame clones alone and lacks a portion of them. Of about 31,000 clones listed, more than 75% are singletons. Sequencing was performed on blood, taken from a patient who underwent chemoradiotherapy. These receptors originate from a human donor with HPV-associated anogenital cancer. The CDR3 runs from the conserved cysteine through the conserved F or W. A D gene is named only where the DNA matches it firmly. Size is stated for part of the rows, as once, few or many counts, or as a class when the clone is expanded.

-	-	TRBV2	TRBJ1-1	TGTGCCAGGGAAAACGGCAGGGTTGGTAAGAACACTGAAGCTTTCTTT	CARENGRVGKNTEAFF
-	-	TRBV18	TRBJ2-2	TGTGCCAGCTCACCACCAGGCCAGAGAAACACCGGGGAGCTGTTTTTT	CASSPPGQRNTGELFF
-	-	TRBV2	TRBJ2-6	TGTGCCAGCAGGGATCAAAACTCTGGGGCCAACGTCCTGACTTTC	CASRDQNSGANVLTF
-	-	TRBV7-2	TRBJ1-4	TGTGCCAGCAGCGGAAAGACAGGTGAAAAACTGTTTTTT	CASSGKTGEKLFF
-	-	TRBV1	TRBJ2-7	TGCACCAGCAGCCAACTAGCGGGGGGGCTAACCTACGAGCAGTACTTC	CTSSQLAGGLTYEQYF
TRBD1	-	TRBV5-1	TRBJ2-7	TGCGCCAGCAGCGTGGGACAGGCCTACGAGCAGTACTTC	CASSVGQAYEQYF
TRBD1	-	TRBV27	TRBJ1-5	TGTGCCAGCAGTGCAGGGACAGGGATAAATCAGCCCCAGCATTTT	CASSAGTGINQPQHF
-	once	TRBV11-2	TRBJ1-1	TGTGCCAGCAGCTTAGATACCCGGGGCACTGAAGCTTTCTTT	CASSLDTRGTEAFF
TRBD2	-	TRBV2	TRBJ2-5	TGTGCCAGCAAAGGGACTAGCGGGGGGGAAGAGACCCAGTACTTC	CASKGTSGGEETQYF
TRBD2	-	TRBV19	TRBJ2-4	TGTGCCAGTAGTATGCGGGGGGCGGGAGCCAAAAACATTCAGTACTTC	CASSMRGAGAKNIQYF
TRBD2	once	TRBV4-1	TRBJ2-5	TGCGCCAGCAGCCAAGCCTACTTCAGCGGGGGGGGGAAAGAGACCCAGTACTTC	CASSQAYFSGGGKETQYF
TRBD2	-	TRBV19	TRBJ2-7	TGTGCCAGTAGTCCCCGTATTAGCGGGGGGGCGGGCTACGAGCAGTACTTC	CASSPRISGGAGYEQYF
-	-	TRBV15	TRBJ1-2	TGTGCCACCAGCAGAGATGGTTTCAACTATGGCTACACCTTC	CATSRDGFNYGYTF
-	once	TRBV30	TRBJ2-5	TGTGCCTGGAGTGTATCTAGCTCGGCTGGGACCCAGTACTTC	CAWSVSSSAGTQYF
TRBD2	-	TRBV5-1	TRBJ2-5	TGCGCCAGCAGCTCCGGGACTAGCGGTGAGACCCAGTACTTC	CASSSGTSGETQYF
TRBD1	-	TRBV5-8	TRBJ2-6	TGTGCCAGCAGCTACGGACAGGGAGTCTCTGGGGCCAACGTCCTGACTTTC	CASSYGQGVSGANVLTF
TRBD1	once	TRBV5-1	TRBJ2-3	TGCGCCAGCAGCTACTCCGGGACAGTAACAGATACGCAGTATTTT	CASSYSGTVTDTQYF
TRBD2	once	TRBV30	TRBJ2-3	TGTGCCTGGAGCTCGTCACTAGCGGGGGGACATCCAAGCACAGATACGCAGTATTTT	CAWSSSLAGGHPSTDTQYF
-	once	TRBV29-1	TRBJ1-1	TGCAGCGTTGACGAAGACAGCATGAACACTGAAGCTTTCTTT	CSVDEDSMNTEAFF
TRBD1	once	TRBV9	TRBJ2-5	TGTGCCAGCAGCGCCCGGGACAGAGCCACGCAAGAGACCCAGTACTTC	CASSARDRATQETQYF
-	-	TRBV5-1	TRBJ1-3	TGCGCCAGCAGCCCAGGGGCGTCAGGAAACACCATATATTTT	CASSPGASGNTIYF
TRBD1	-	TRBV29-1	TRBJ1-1	TGCAGCGTTGGGACAGGGGATTTAGCTTTCTTT	CSVGTGDLAFF
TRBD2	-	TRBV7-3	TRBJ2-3	TGTGCCAGCAGCTTAACCGGGCCTAGCGGGGGTTTCGGTACGCAGTATTTT	CASSLTGPSGGFGTQYF
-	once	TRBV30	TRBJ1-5	TGTGCCTGGAGTGTAGCGAGGGATCGAGCCCAGCATTTT	CAWSVARDRAQHF
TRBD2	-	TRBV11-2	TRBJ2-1	TGTGCCAGCAGCTTAGTCTGGACTAGCTCCCATGAGCAGTTCTTC	CASSLVWTSSHEQFF
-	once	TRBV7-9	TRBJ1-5	TGTGCCAGCAGCTTAGGGACAGAGAATCAGCCCCAGCATTTT	CASSLGTENQPQHF
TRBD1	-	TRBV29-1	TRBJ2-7	TGCAGCGTGCGCGACCCGGGACAGGGGTCGTCTTCCTACGAGCAGTACTTC	CSVRDPGQGSSSYEQYF
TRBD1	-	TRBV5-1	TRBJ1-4	TGCGCCAGCAGCTCGGGACAGGGTCCGGGGGCAACTAATGAAAAACTGTTTTTT	CASSSGQGPGATNEKLFF
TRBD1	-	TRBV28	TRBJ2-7	TGTGCCAGCAGCCCACAGGGGGCGGACGAGCAGTACTTC	CASSPQGADEQYF
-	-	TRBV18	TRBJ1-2	TGTGCCAGCTCGCCCGGGGATAGGGACTATGGCTACACCTTC	CASSPGDRDYGYTF
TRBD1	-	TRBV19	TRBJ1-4	TGTGCCAGTAGTTCACCAGGACAGGGGGCAAGTGAAAAACTGTTTTTT	CASSSPGQGASEKLFF
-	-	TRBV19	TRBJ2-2	TGTGCCAGTAGAGGTCAGGGGGGGGAAAACGGGGAGCTGTTTTTT	CASRGQGGENGELFF
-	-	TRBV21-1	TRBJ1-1	TGTGCCAGCAGCACCCAGACGGTGAACACTGAAGCTTTCTTT	CASSTQTVNTEAFF
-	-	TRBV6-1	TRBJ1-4	TGTGCCAGCAGTGAACGGGAGGTGCGATCGGGAAAACTGTTTTTT	CASSEREVRSGKLFF
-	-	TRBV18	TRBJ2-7	TGTGCCAGCTCACCGAGGCGGGACTACGAGCAGTACTTC	CASSPRRDYEQYF
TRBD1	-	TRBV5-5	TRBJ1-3	TGTGCCAGCAGCTTGACAGGGGCCGTCATCTCTGGAAACACCATATATTTT	CASSLTGAVISGNTIYF
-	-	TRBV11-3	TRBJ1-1	TGTGCCAGCAGCTCTAACGAAAGGGCTTTCTTT	CASSSNERAFF
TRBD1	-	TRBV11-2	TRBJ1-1	TGTGCCAGCAGCATTTCGACAGGGCCCAACACTGAAGCTTTCTTT	CASSISTGPNTEAFF
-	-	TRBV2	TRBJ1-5	TGTGCCACCCGAGAGGGGCGCAACGGCCAGCCCCAGCATTTT	CATREGRNGQPQHF
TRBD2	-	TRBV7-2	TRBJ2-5	TGTGCCAGCAGCTTAGTTGGCGGGGGGGCCACGGAGACCCAGTACTTC	CASSLVGGGATETQYF
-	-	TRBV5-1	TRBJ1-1	TGCGCCAGCATGCAAGGCTCAGCGAACACTGAAGCTTTCTTT	CASMQGSANTEAFF
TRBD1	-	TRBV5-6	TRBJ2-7	TGTGCCAGCAGCTTGCAGGGGGCGCTTGAGCAGTACTTC	CASSLQGALEQYF
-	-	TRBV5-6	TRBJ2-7	TGTGCCAGCAGCTCCAGGAACTCCTACGAGCAGTACTTC	CASSSRNSYEQYF
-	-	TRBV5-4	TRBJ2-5	TGTGCCAGCAGCTCGGAAGGGTCCTCCCGGGGAACCCAGTACTTC	CASSSEGSSRGTQYF
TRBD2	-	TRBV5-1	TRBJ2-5	TGCGCCAGCAGCTTGGATCCGCGGGGGACCCAAGAGACCCAGTACTTC	CASSLDPRGTQETQYF
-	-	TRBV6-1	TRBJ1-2	TGTGCCAGCAGTGTACGGGATGGGGACTATGGCTACACCTTC	CASSVRDGDYGYTF
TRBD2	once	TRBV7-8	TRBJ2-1	TGTGCCAGCAGCGCTAGCGGAAGCAGCTACAATGAGCAGTTCTTC	CASSASGSSYNEQFF
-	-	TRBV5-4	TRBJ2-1	TGTGCCAGCAGCTTGGGGTCTGGCAGGCTGAATTCTGATGAGCAGTTCTTC	CASSLGSGRLNSDEQFF
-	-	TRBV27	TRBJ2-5	TGTGCCAGCGGCTACAGGGAAGAGACCCAGTACTTC	CASGYREETQYF
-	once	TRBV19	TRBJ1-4	TGTGCCAGTAGTTCTACAGGAGGTCCAAATGAAAAACTGTTTTTT	CASSSTGGPNEKLFF
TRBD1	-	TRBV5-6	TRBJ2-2	TGTGCCAGCAGCTCAGGGACAGCGAAAACCGGGGAGCTGTTTTTT	CASSSGTAKTGELFF
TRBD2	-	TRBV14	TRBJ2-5	TGTGCCAGCAGCGAGGTGGGACGGGGGGTCCAAGAGACCCAGTACTTC	CASSEVGRGVQETQYF
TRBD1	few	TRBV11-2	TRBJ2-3	TGTGCCAGCAGCCCCCCGGGACAGTTTAACAAGTACGTCGCAGATACGCAGTATTTT	CASSPPGQFNKYVADTQYF
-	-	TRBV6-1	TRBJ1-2	TGTGCCAGCAGGGGCGACTATGGCTACACCTTC	CASRGDYGYTF
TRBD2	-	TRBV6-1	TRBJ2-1	TGTGCCAGCAGCGAAACCCGACTAGCGGGGGGTGTCCTTCAGTTCTTC	CASSETRLAGGVLQFF
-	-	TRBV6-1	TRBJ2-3	TGTGCCAGCAGTGAAGTTAGGGGGGGTAGCACAGATACGCAGTATTTT	CASSEVRGGSTDTQYF
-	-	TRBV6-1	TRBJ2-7	TGTGCCAGCAGTGGGAGCATGACCTACGAGCAGTACTTC	CASSGSMTYEQYF
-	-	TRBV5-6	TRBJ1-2	TGTGCCAGCAGCTTGTCAGGGTCTGGCTACACCTTC	CASSLSGSGYTF